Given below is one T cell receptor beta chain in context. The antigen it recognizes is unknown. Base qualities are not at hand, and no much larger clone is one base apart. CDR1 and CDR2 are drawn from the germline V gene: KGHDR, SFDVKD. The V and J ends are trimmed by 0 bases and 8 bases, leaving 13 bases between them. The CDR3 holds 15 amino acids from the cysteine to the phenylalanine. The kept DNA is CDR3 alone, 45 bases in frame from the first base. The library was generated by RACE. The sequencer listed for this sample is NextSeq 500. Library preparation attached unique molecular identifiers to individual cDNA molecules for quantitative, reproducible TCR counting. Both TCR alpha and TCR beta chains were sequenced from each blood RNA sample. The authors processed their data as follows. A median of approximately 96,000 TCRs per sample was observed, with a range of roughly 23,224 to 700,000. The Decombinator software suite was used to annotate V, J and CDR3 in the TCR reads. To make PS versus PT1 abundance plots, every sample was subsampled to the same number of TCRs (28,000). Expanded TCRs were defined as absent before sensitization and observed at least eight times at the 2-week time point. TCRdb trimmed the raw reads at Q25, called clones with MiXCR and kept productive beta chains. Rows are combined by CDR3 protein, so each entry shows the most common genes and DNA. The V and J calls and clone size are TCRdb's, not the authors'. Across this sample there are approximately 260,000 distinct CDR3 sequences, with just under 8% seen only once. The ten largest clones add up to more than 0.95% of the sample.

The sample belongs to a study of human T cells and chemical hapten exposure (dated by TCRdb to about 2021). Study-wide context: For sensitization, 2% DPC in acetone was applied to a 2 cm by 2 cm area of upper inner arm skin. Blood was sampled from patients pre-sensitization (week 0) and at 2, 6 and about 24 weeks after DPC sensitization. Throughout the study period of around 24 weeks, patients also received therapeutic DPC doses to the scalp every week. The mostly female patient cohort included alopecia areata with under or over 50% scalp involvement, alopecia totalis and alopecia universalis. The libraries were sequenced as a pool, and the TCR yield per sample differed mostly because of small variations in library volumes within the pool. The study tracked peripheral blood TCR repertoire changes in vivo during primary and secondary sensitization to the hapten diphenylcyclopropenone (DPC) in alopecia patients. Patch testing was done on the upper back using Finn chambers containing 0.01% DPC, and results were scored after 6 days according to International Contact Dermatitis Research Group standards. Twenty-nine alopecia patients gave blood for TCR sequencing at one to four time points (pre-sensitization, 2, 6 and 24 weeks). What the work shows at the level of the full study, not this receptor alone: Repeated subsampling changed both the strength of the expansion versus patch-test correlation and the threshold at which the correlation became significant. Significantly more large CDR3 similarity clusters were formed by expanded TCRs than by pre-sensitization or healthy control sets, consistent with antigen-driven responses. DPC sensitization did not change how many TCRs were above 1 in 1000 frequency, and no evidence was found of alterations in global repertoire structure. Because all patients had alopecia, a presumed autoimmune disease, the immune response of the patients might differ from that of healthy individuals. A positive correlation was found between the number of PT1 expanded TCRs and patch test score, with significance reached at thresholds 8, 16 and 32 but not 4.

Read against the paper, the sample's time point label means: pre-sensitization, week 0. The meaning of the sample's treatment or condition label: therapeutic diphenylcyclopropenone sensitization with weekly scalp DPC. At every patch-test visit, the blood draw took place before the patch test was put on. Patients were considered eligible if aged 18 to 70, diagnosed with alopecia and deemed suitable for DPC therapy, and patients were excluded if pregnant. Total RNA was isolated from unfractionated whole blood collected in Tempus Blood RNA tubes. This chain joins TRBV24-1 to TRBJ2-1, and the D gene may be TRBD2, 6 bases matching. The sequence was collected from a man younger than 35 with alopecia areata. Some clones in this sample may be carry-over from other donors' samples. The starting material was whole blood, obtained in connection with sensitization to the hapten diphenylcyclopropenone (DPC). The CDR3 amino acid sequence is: CATSDLFGGAYEQFF. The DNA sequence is TGTGCCACCAGTGATTTGTTCGGAGGGGCCTATGAGCAGTTCTTC.